The 7 T cell receptor beta chains given below trace back to one sample, sequenced in a study of blood T cells in healthy people across ages. It was with a sample-barcoded 5' primer and a J-beta primer mix that a second PCR of roughly 7 to 12 cycles was run. Using its own MiXCR run on the 5' RACE reads, TCRdb lists one record per CDR3 protein. The table lists 1.5 million to 2 million distinct CDR3 sequences, about two fifths of them singletons. What was sequenced was blood. These receptor sequences come from a human donor in good health.

V gene TRBV5-5 combines with J gene TRBJ2-5; D is uncertain. Per the germline V gene, CDR1 is SGHKS and CDR2 is YYEKEE (reference sequence). The CDR3 runs to 14 residues. V lost 4 bases to trimming and J lost 0 bases, with 10 bases between them. The CDR3 nucleotides are TGTGCCAGCAGCGTCAACCTAGACCAAGAGACCCAGTACTTC. It yields the protein CASSVNLDQETQYF.

There are a few counts of this clonotype. The chain employs TRBV7-9 and TRBJ2-7; perhaps TRBD1 as D (5 bases). Germline V gene lookup returns CDR1 SEHNR and CDR2 FQNEAQ (reference sequence). V was trimmed by 2 bases and J by 0 bases, leaving 11 bases between them. The CDR3 loop spans 15 amino acids. The CDR3 spells CASSLFSTASYEQYF. CDR3 bases: TGTGCCAGCAGCTTATTTTCGACAGCCTCCTACGAGCAGTACTTC.

The V gene is TRBV7-2, the J gene TRBJ1-5, with a tentative D call TRBD1 (5 bases). CDR1 and CDR2 (germline): SGHTA, FQGNSA. This CDR3 has 14 residues. V lost 1 base and J lost 12, with 16 bases in between. CDR3 DNA: TGTGCCAGCAGCTTAGACCCCACGGGGGGGATCCAGCATTTT. It yields the protein CASSLDPTGGIQHF.

The V and J genes are TRBV29-1 and TRBJ1-4, with no clear D. Germline V gene sequence: CDR1 SQVTM, CDR2 ANQGSEA. The CDR3 has 14 amino acids. The germline V and J ends were trimmed by 7 bases and 0 bases, with 12 bases remaining between them. CDR3 region: CSASASATNEKLFF. Here the CDR3 DNA reads TGCAGCGCAAGCGCCTCTGCAACTAATGAAAAACTGTTTTTT.

This clonotype showed up many times. The CDR3 DNA is TGTGCCAGCAGCTTCTTCACAGATACGCAGTATTTT. It specifies CASSFFTDTQYF. This chain links TRBV7-2 with TRBJ2-3; D gene unclear. In germline, CDR1 is SGHTA, CDR2 FQGNSA. V gave up 3 bases and J gave up 2 bases, with 3 bases separating them. The CDR3 contains 12 residues. Using reference TRBV7-2 and TRBJ2-3 for the parts outside the CDR3, the full variable domain is GAGVSQSPSNKVTEKGKDVELRCDPISGHTALYWYRQSLGQGLEFLIYFQGNSAPDKSGLPSDRFSAERTGGSVSTLTIQRTQQEDSAVYLCASSFFTDTQYFGPGTRLTVL.

The chain uses TRBV6-2 or TRBV6-3 and TRBJ1-2; 10 nucleotides line up with TRBD1. V lost 7 bases to trimming and J lost 4 bases; unmatched junction nucleotides: 9. Germline V gene data show CDR1 as MNHEY and CDR2 as SVGEGT. The length of the CDR3 is 15 residues. The DNA for the CDR3 is TGTGCCAGCACGAGACAGGGGGCTTATTCCTATGGCTACACCTTC. It translates to CASTRQGAYSYGYTF.

This clonotype was recorded once. This chain joins TRBV5-1 and TRBJ1-3, with 8 nucleotides matching TRBD1. Germline V gene lookup returns CDR1 SGHRS and CDR2 YFSETQ. The CDR3 runs to 17 residues. V lost 4 bases, J lost 2 bases, and 11 bases stayed unmatched. The CDR3 protein is CASSPSTGARAGNTIYF. CDR3 coding DNA: TGCGCCAGCAGCCCCTCGACAGGGGCGCGGGCTGGAAACACCATATATTTT.